This passage covers 28 T cell receptor beta chains from one sample sequenced in a study of blood T cell repertoires in COVID-19 (dated by TCRdb to the early 2020s). Receptor libraries were prepared by the immunoSEQ multiplex PCR assay. The table comes from immuneACCESS by way of TCRdb, which keeps in-frame sequences with V and J called. Part of the clones is missing from these tables; in studies checked, under half for an unresolved V gene and the rest for unknown reasons. The sample table contains more than 300,000 clones; only one count was recorded for more than 70% of them. The biggest ten clones account for about 9.4% of the sample. The sequencing input was peripheral blood. All receptors come from a young woman with COVID-19, enrolled during active disease.

The chain has TRBV5-5 and TRBJ1-1, with 9 nucleotides matching TRBD1. Trimming removed 0 bases from V and 4 bases from J; junction bases left unmatched: 1. The CDR3 extends over 14 amino acids. From germline, CDR1 is SGHKS and CDR2 YYEKEE (reference sequence). The CDR3 protein is CASSLDRGPTEAFF. The CDR3 nucleotides read TGTGCCAGCAGCTTGGACAGGGGGCCCACTGAAGCTTTCTTT. The whole variable domain, remainder taken from reference TRBV5-5 and TRBJ1-1, is DAGVTQSPTHLIKTRGQQVTLRCSPISGHKSVSWYQQVLGQGPQFIFQYYEKEERGRGNFPDRFSARQFPNYSSELNVNALLLGDSALYLCASSLDRGPTEAFFGQGTRLTVV.

This chain joins TRBV19 and TRBJ1-3; possibly TRBD1 for D (6 bases). This CDR3 comprises 14 residues. In germline, CDR1 is LNHDA, CDR2 SQIVND (reference sequence). V was clipped by 5 bases and J by 2 bases, with 10 bases between them. For the CDR3, the DNA is TGTGCCAGTAGTCGGCAGGGGACTGGAAACACCATATATTTT. It yields the protein CASSRQGTGNTIYF.

The rearrangement links TRBV5-6 to TRBJ2-7; D is perhaps TRBD1 (5 bases). The CDR3 loop spans 14 amino acids. Looked up from germline, CDR1 is SGHDT and CDR2 is YYEEEE. V was trimmed by 4 bases and J by 0 bases, leaving 11 bases between them. As DNA, the CDR3 is TGTGCCAGCAGCCCCAGGGTTACCTCCTACGAGCAGTACTTC. Protein: CASSPRVTSYEQYF. The full variable domain, with the rest looked up from reference TRBV5-6 and TRBJ2-7, is DAGVTQSPTHLIKTRGQQVTLRCSPKSGHDTVSWYQQALGQGPQFIFQYYEEEERQRGNFPDRFSGHQFPNYSSELNVNALLLGDSALYLCASSPRVTSYEQYFGPGTRLTVT.

The J gene is TRBJ2-1, the V gene TRBV10-1; 7 bases match TRBD1. CDR1 is WNHNN and CDR2 is SYGVQD in the germline V gene (reference sequence). V shed 5 bases, J shed 4 bases, and the junction held 5 bases outside the gene matches. This CDR3 comprises 14 residues. CDR3 DNA sequence: TGCGCCAGCAGTCGGGACAGAATGTACAATGAGCAGTTCTTC. As protein: CASSRDRMYNEQFF.

This chain connects TRBV9 to TRBJ2-1; 7 bases are shared with TRBD2. Looked up from germline, CDR1 is SGDLS and CDR2 is YYNGEE. The CDR3 is 16 amino acids. J was trimmed by 7 bases and V by 0 bases; bases with no gene match: 10. The CDR3 loop is CASSVEIREGRNEQFF. The DNA of the CDR3 is TGTGCCAGCAGCGTAGAGATAAGGGAGGGTAGGAATGAGCAGTTCTTC.

This chain connects TRBV9 to TRBJ2-2; 7 bases line up with TRBD1. After removal of 2 bases from V and 4 bases from J, the junction contained 8 bases not matched to a gene. The germline V gene encodes CDR1 SGDLS and CDR2 YYNGEE. This CDR3 has 16 residues. The CDR3 reads CASSVIPGQSTGELFF. The CDR3 DNA reads as TGTGCCAGCAGCGTTATACCGGGACAGTCCACCGGGGAGCTGTTTTTT.

V gene TRBV10-3 combines with J gene TRBJ2-7; 14 positions agree with TRBD2. CDR1 is ENHRY and CDR2 is SYGVKD in the germline V gene. The CDR3 runs 17 residues. V was clipped by 2 bases and J by 2 bases; unmatched bases: 5. The CDR3 coding sequence is TGTGCCATCAGTGAGACCGGGACTAGCGGGAGTACCTACGAGCAGTACTTC. Translating gives CAISETGTSGSTYEQYF.

The V and J genes are TRBV5-4 and TRBJ2-3; D not certain. The CDR3 runs to 14 residues. Trimming pared 1 base from V and 0 bases from J, leaving 6 bases between. Germline V CDR1 and CDR2: SGHNT, YYREEE (reference sequence). The CDR3 loop reads CASSLWQSTDTQYF. The CDR3 DNA reads as TGTGCCAGCAGCTTGTGGCAGAGCACAGATACGCAGTATTTT.

This sequence joins TRBV21-1 and TRBJ1-1. TRBV21-1 is deemed a pseudogene. The CDR3 spans 18 residues. CDR3 amino acids: CASSKTSPLGGRRTEAFF. The CDR3 DNA reads as TGTGCCAGCAGCAAAACATCCCCCTTGGGGGGGCGACGGACTGAAGCTTTCTTT.

The V call is TRBV7-8, the J call TRBJ1-2; maybe TRBD1 (6 bases). The germline CDR1 and CDR2 sequences are SGHVS and FQNEAQ. The CDR3 is made up of 13 amino acids. V lost 1 base to trimming and J lost 6 bases, with 9 bases between them. This CDR3 is CASSLGQVHGYTF. CDR3 nucleotide sequence: TGTGCCAGCAGCTTAGGACAGGTACATGGCTACACCTTC.

This sequence joins TRBV9 and TRBJ2-1; D is ambiguous. Germline CDR1 SGDLS, CDR2 YYNGEE. Trimming cost V 4 bases and J 9 bases, with 8 bases left between them. The CDR3 has 11 residues. Written as DNA, the CDR3 is TGTGCCAGCAGCTCAGGTACTGAGCAGTTCTTC. This translates into CASSSGTEQFF.

This clone was observed a few times. The rearrangement joins TRBV7-9 to TRBJ2-1; 10 nucleotides align to TRBD2. With V trimmed by 1 base and J by 9 bases, 9 bases remained unmatched. The CDR3 loop spans 16 amino acids. Germline V gene lookup returns CDR1 SEHNR and CDR2 FQNEAQ (reference sequence). CDR3 amino acids: CASSLVGLAGVGEQFF. CDR3 nucleotides: TGTGCCAGCAGCTTAGTGGGCCTAGCGGGAGTTGGTGAGCAGTTCTTC. The full variable domain, in which reference TRBV7-9 and TRBJ2-1 provide the parts outside the CDR3, is DTGVSQNPRHKITKRGQNVTFRCDPISEHNRLYWYRQTLGQGPEFLTYFQNEAQLEKSRLLSDRFSAERPKGSFSTLEIQRTEQGDSAMYLCASSLVGLAGVGEQFFGPGTRLTVL.

The V gene is TRBV6-5, the J gene TRBJ2-7; D remains ambiguous. CDR3 size: 15 residues. Trimming took 6 bases from V and 3 from J, leaving 18 bases between them. Germline V gene sequence: CDR1 MNHEY, CDR2 SVGAGI. For the CDR3, the DNA is TGTGCCAGCAGCCCGGGTCGCGGTAGCTTCTACGAGCAGTACTTC. Translating it yields CASSPGRGSFYEQYF.

The V and J genes are TRBV5-1 and TRBJ2-5, with a tentative D call TRBD1 (6 bases). The CDR3 has 18 residues. Germline CDR1 and CDR2: SGHRS and YFSETQ. V gave up 0 bases and J gave up 3 bases, with 21 bases separating them. For the CDR3, the DNA is TGCGCCAGCAGCTTGGCGGCAGGGGTCCAAAAGGGGGAAGAGACCCAGTACTTC. Amino acids: CASSLAAGVQKGEETQYF.

The V call is TRBV15, the J call TRBJ2-7; TRBD2 matches at 10 bases. V dropped 0 bases and J dropped 2; count of bases not matched to a gene: 10. CDR3 length: 18 amino acids. Looked up from germline, CDR1 is LNHNV and CDR2 is YYDKDF (reference sequence). The CDR3 is CATSRDPRHSGRTYEQYF. The CDR3, as DNA: TGTGCCACCAGCAGAGATCCGCGTCATAGCGGGAGGACCTACGAGCAGTACTTC.

The chain recombines TRBV19 with TRBJ1-1; TRBD1 agrees at 9 bases. Germline V gene lookup returns CDR1 LNHDA and CDR2 SQIVND (reference sequence). The junction had 8 bases not matched to a gene; V was cut back by 4 bases and J by 5 bases. The CDR3 has 15 residues. Written as DNA, the CDR3 is TGTGCCAGTAGTACACAGGGGGCGCCGGGGACTGAAGCTTTCTTT. Amino acids: CASSTQGAPGTEAFF.

The chain employs TRBV27 and TRBJ1-1; TRBD1 matches 9 bases. CDR1 and CDR2 from the germline V gene are MNHEY and SMNVEV (reference sequence). The CDR3 has 16 amino acids. J lost 1 base, V lost 6 bases, and 9 bases had no gene match. The CDR3 coding sequence is TGTGCCAGCAGCCATAGACCGGGACAGGGGAACACTGAAGCTTTCTTT. Protein sequence: CASSHRPGQGNTEAFF.

The table lists this clone with a few counts. This chain links TRBV5-4 with TRBJ2-1, with D unclear. The length of the CDR3 is 13 residues. Between the trimmed V and J ends, which lost 2 bases and 5 bases, there was a span of 8 bases. Germline-derived CDR1 and CDR2 are SGHNT and YYREEE (reference sequence). The CDR3 spells CASSFVGDNEQFF. Here the CDR3 DNA reads TGTGCCAGCAGCTTTGTCGGAGACAATGAGCAGTTCTTC. Full variable domain (missing parts from reference TRBV5-4 and TRBJ2-1): ETGVTQSPTHLIKTRGQQVTLRCSSQSGHNTVSWYQQALGQGPQFIFQYYREEENGRGNFPPRFSGLQFPNYSSELNVNALELDDSALYLCASSFVGDNEQFFGPGTRLTVL.

J is TRBJ2-7 and V is TRBV30; 7 nucleotides agree with TRBD2. V shed 0 bases, J shed 1 base, and the junction held 6 bases outside the gene matches. The germline V gene encodes CDR1 GTSNPN and CDR2 SVGIG (reference sequence). The CDR3 is 15 amino acids. CDR3 coding DNA: TGTGCCTGGAGTGTTTGGGGGGGTAAGTCCTACGAGCAGTACTTC. As protein: CAWSVWGGKSYEQYF.

This rearrangement joins TRBV7-9 to TRBJ2-2; D perhaps matches TRBD2 (6 bases). This CDR3 region has 17 residues. V was pared by 1 base and J by 3 bases, with 15 bases between. Germline CDR1 SEHNR, CDR2 FQNEAQ (reference sequence). The CDR3 DNA reads TGTGCCAGCAGCTTAGGGTTTCCGGGAGCGGACACCGGGGAGCTGTTTTTT. This sequence encodes CASSLGFPGADTGELFF.

This chain uses TRBV28 with TRBJ2-5, with 14 bases fitting TRBD2. Germline values: CDR1 MDHEN, CDR2 SYDVKM. J was trimmed by 7 bases and V by 5 bases; bases with no gene match: 6. The CDR3 runs to 15 residues. This CDR3 is CASSRTSGRLGTQYF. The CDR3 DNA sequence: TGTGCCAGCAGTAGGACTAGCGGGAGGTTGGGGACCCAGTACTTC.

The chain carries TRBV28 and TRBJ2-7; TRBD1 is a possible D gene (6 bases). CDR1 and CDR2 from the germline V gene are MDHEN and SYDVKM. With 8 bases removed from V and 3 bases from J, the gap between germline ends came to 11 bases. CDR3 size: 12 residues. The CDR3 sequence: CASLGRGYEQYF. For the CDR3, the DNA is TGTGCCAGCTTAGGCAGGGGCTACGAGCAGTACTTC.

V gene TRBV21-1 combines with J gene TRBJ2-1; TRBD2 was called by the table and not checked on the DNA. TRBV21-1 is shown as a pseudogene. This CDR3 contains 16 residues. The CDR3 coding sequence is TGTGCCAGCAGCATCTTAAAGGAGGGGTCAAAGGATGAGCAGTTCTTC. This codes for CASSILKEGSKDEQFF.

V gene TRBV28 combines with J gene TRBJ2-1, with 11 bases aligning to TRBD2. The CDR3 sequence is 16 residues long. Germline CDR1 reads MDHEN; CDR2 reads SYDVKM. V lost 5 bases to trimming and J lost 4 bases; unmatched junction nucleotides: 7. The CDR3 region is CASSPQGLAGYNEQFF. For the CDR3, the DNA is TGTGCCAGCAGTCCCCAAGGACTAGCGGGTTACAATGAGCAGTTCTTC.

The J gene is TRBJ2-5, the V gene TRBV10-3; maybe TRBD2 (6 bases). The germline gives CDR1 ENHRY, CDR2 SYGVKD. CDR3 length: 13 residues. V was trimmed by 2 bases and J by 5 bases, leaving 9 bases between them. CDR3 protein: CAISERESETQYF. CDR3 in DNA: TGTGCCATCAGTGAGCGGGAGAGTGAGACCCAGTACTTC.

The gene calls are TRBV27 and TRBJ2-2; TRBD2 might be the D (6 bases). CDR1 and CDR2 (germline): MNHEY, SMNVEV (reference sequence). The V end lost 5 bases, the J end lost 3 bases, and 13 bases lay between the germline ends. The CDR3 runs to 15 residues. This CDR3 reads CASSTRREDTGELFF. The CDR3, as DNA: TGTGCCAGCAGTACCCGGCGGGAAGACACCGGGGAGCTGTTTTTT.

With respect to this clone: The same CDR3 is also encoded by other DNA sequences in this sample. V usage is TRBV5-1 and J usage is TRBJ2-2, with 13 bases identical to TRBD2. Germline-derived CDR1 and CDR2 are SGHRS and YFSETQ. The CDR3 sequence is 16 residues long. With 4 bases clipped from V and 2 bases from J, the junction kept 2 bases outside the gene matches. CDR3 sequence: CASSGTSGKNTGELFF. The CDR3 DNA sequence: TGCGCCAGCAGCGGGACTAGCGGGAAAAACACCGGGGAGCTGTTTTTT.

The chain carries TRBV6-6 and TRBJ2-4; perhaps TRBD2 as D (6 bases). Germline V gives CDR1 MNHNY, CDR2 SVGAGI (reference sequence). Trimming pared 5 bases from V and 1 base from J, leaving 6 bases between. The CDR3 spans 13 residues. CDR3 nucleotides: TGTGCCAGCAGTGGGGGGGCCAAAAACATTCAGTACTTC. Amino acids: CASSGGAKNIQYF.